The present T cell receptor (beta chain) was sequenced within a study of human T cells and chemical hapten exposure (dated by TCRdb to the early 2020s). As for the study more broadly: For sensitization, 2% DPC in acetone was applied to a 2 cm by 2 cm area of upper inner arm skin. Patch tests used Finn chambers with 0.01% DPC on the upper back, scored after 6 days by International Contact Dermatitis Research Group standards. About 30 alopecia patients provided blood for TCR sequencing at one to four time points (pre-sensitization, 2, 6 and 24 weeks). The patient cohort, mostly female, included alopecia areata with under or over 50% scalp involvement, alopecia totalis and alopecia universalis. Libraries were combined into a pool for sequencing, and differences in TCR yield between samples came mainly from small differences in library volumes within the pool. Blood samples were taken from patients before sensitization (week 0) and then at 2, 6 and about 24 weeks after DPC sensitization. Throughout the roughly 26-week study period, patients were also given weekly therapeutic DPC doses on the scalp. The study tracked peripheral blood TCR repertoire changes in vivo during primary and secondary sensitization to the hapten diphenylcyclopropenone (DPC) in alopecia patients. General findings and caveats noted by the study authors: DPC sensitization did not change how many TCRs were above 1 in 1000 frequency, and no evidence was found of alterations in global repertoire structure. Patch test score correlated positively with the number of PT1 expanded TCRs, reaching significance at thresholds 8, 16 and 32 but not at 4. After repeated subsampling, the strength of the expansion versus patch-test correlation and the threshold at which it became significant changed. Because all patients had alopecia, a presumed autoimmune disease, the immune response of the patients might differ from that of healthy individuals. Compared with pre-sensitization or healthy control sets, expanded TCRs formed significantly more large CDR3 similarity clusters, which is consistent with antigen-driven responses.

In the paper's terms, the time point label means: patch test 3, about 24 weeks after DPC sensitization. Read against the paper, the sample's treatment or condition label means: therapeutic diphenylcyclopropenone sensitization with weekly scalp DPC. At every patch-test visit, the blood draw took place before the patch test was put on. Patients were considered eligible if aged 18 to 70, diagnosed with alopecia and deemed suitable for DPC therapy, and patients were excluded if pregnant. Unfractionated whole blood was collected in Tempus Blood RNA tubes, and total RNA was extracted from that blood. The CDR3 runs 15 amino acids, cysteine and phenylalanine included. Just the 45-base CDR3 DNA is kept, in frame starting at base 1. Looking up the germline V gene yields CDR1 MDHEN and CDR2 SYDVKM. Between the V and J ends, shortened by 3 bases and 0 bases respectively, the junction contains 9 bases. The receptor library was made with RACE. The listed sequencing device is NextSeq 500. During library preparation, unique molecular identifiers were attached to individual cDNA molecules so that TCRs could be counted quantitatively and reproducibly. For every blood RNA sample, sequencing covered both the TCR alpha and TCR beta chains. Regarding the original processing steps: Samples had a median of about 96,000 TCRs, with a range from roughly 20,000 to 690,600. V, J and CDR3 annotation of the TCR reads was performed with the Decombinator software suite. To make PS versus PT1 abundance plots, every sample was subsampled to the same number of TCRs (28,000). Expanded TCRs were defined as absent before sensitization and observed at least eight times at the 2-week time point. TCRdb reanalyzed the raw reads on its own, using fastp at Q25 for trimming and MiXCR for clone calling, and kept in-frame beta chains. CDR3 protein duplicates are merged, each entry listing the most common genes and DNA. TCRdb, rather than the study authors, made the V and J calls. The sample table holds 62,000 or so distinct CDR3 sequences, of which roughly 9.6% were seen once. The biggest ten clones account for about 2% of the sample.

This clonotype was counted only a few times. Its antigen is not yet known. No much larger clone exists at a distance of one base, and base qualities are not known. The material was whole blood, obtained in connection with sensitization to the hapten diphenylcyclopropenone (DPC). The sequence is built from TRBV28 and TRBJ1-5; the D gene is possibly TRBD1, with 5 bases matching. The receptor comes from a woman younger than 45 with alopecia areata. Some clones in this sample may be carry-over from other donors' samples. CDR3 reads: CASSLGGHSNQPQHF. The DNA is TGTGCCAGCAGTTTGGGAGGACATAGCAATCAGCCCCAGCATTTT.